These T cell receptor beta chains were read from a single sample in a study of PD-1 blockade in classical Hodgkin lymphoma. The protocol was immunoSEQ multiplex PCR, while the TCRdb copy is restricted to in-frame clones and leaves out a portion. This sample carries roughly 61,000 clones, 80% to 90% of them seen once, and the ten largest clones take about 15%. Source: peripheral blood mononuclear cells (PBMCs), taken at baseline. The receptors come from a human donor with classical Hodgkin lymphoma. CDR3s include the opening cysteine and the closing phenylalanine or tryptophan. The order of the fields is clone size, D gene, J gene, V gene, CDR3 DNA, CDR3 protein. A D gene is named only where the DNA matches it firmly. Only part of the rows carry a size: once, few, many, or a class if the clone is expanded.

clone size: once; D gene: -; J gene: TRBJ2-5; V gene: TRBV5-1; CDR3 DNA: TGCGCCAGCAGTATGGGGGCAGAAGAGACCCAGTACTTC; CDR3 protein: CASSMGAEETQYF
clone size: -; D gene: -; J gene: TRBJ2-5; V gene: TRBV5-1; CDR3 DNA: TGCGCCAGCAGCTCGCTGACAGATAGGTTATCGGGCCAGTACTTC; CDR3 protein: CASSSLTDRLSGQYF
clone size: -; D gene: -; J gene: TRBJ2-7; V gene: TRBV7-9; CDR3 DNA: TGTGCCAGCAGCCGAAAGGACAGTACGGCCTACGAGCAGTACTTC; CDR3 protein: CASSRKDSTAYEQYF
clone size: -; D gene: -; J gene: TRBJ2-7; V gene: TRBV5-1; CDR3 DNA: TGCGCCAGCAGCTTTTATAGAAACTACGAGCAGTACTTC; CDR3 protein: CASSFYRNYEQYF
clone size: -; D gene: TRBD2; J gene: TRBJ2-3; V gene: TRBV6-5; CDR3 DNA: TGTGCCAGCAGTAAGCCGGGGGGACGCGCAGATACGCAGTATTTT; CDR3 protein: CASSKPGGRADTQYF
clone size: -; D gene: -; J gene: TRBJ1-2; V gene: TRBV27; CDR3 DNA: TGTGCCAGCACCTCCCTCAGCGGGATGGATGGCTACACCTTC; CDR3 protein: CASTSLSGMDGYTF
clone size: -; D gene: TRBD2; J gene: TRBJ2-1; V gene: TRBV28; CDR3 DNA: TGTGCCAGCAGTTCACTAGCGGGGGGGCTTCAAGAGCAGTTCTTC; CDR3 protein: CASSSLAGGLQEQFF
clone size: -; D gene: -; J gene: TRBJ2-1; V gene: TRBV19; CDR3 DNA: TGTGCCAGTAGTATAATTGGATCGACTAGCTCCTACAATGAGCAGTTCTTC; CDR3 protein: CASSIIGSTSSYNEQFF
clone size: -; D gene: TRBD1; J gene: TRBJ1-2; V gene: TRBV7-9; CDR3 DNA: TGTGCCAGCAGCTTAGAACAGGGGGGCTACACCTTC; CDR3 protein: CASSLEQGGYTF
clone size: -; D gene: -; J gene: TRBJ1-3; V gene: TRBV6-5; CDR3 DNA: TGTGCCAGCAGTTTGGGCTCCTCTGGAAACACCATATATTTT; CDR3 protein: CASSLGSSGNTIYF
clone size: -; D gene: -; J gene: TRBJ2-4; V gene: TRBV4-1; CDR3 DNA: TGCGCCAGCAGTTCAATTGGCTTAGGGCGCGGCAAAAACATTCAGTACTTC; CDR3 protein: CASSSIGLGRGKNIQYF
clone size: -; D gene: TRBD2; J gene: TRBJ2-1; V gene: TRBV7-9; CDR3 DNA: TGTGCCAGCAGCCTAGCTAGCGGGGGAATAAATGAGCAGTTCTTC; CDR3 protein: CASSLASGGINEQFF
clone size: -; D gene: TRBD2; J gene: TRBJ2-1; V gene: TRBV30; CDR3 DNA: TGTGCCTGCCGGGCCGGGGGGATAGGCAATGAGCAGTTCTTC; CDR3 protein: CACRAGGIGNEQFF
clone size: few; D gene: TRBD1; J gene: TRBJ1-5; V gene: TRBV19; CDR3 DNA: TGTGCCAGTAGTATCCCAGGACAGGCCTTCAATCAGCCCCAGCATTTT; CDR3 protein: CASSIPGQAFNQPQHF
clone size: -; D gene: TRBD2; J gene: TRBJ2-1; V gene: TRBV4-1; CDR3 DNA: TGCGCCAGCAGCCAAGAACTAGCGGGGGGGGACAATGAGCAGTTCTTC; CDR3 protein: CASSQELAGGDNEQFF
clone size: -; D gene: -; J gene: TRBJ1-3; V gene: TRBV7-9; CDR3 DNA: TGTGCCAGCAGCTTCTACAGGGAGAGAAACACCATATATTTT; CDR3 protein: CASSFYRERNTIYF
clone size: -; D gene: -; J gene: TRBJ1-1; V gene: TRBV6-1; CDR3 DNA: TGTGCCAGCAGTGACCCGGATTCCTACCTAAACACTGAAGCTTTCTTT; CDR3 protein: CASSDPDSYLNTEAFF
clone size: -; D gene: -; J gene: TRBJ2-5; V gene: TRBV5-6; CDR3 DNA: TGTGCCAGCAGTCAAGCACCTGAGACCCAGTACTTC; CDR3 protein: CASSQAPETQYF
clone size: -; D gene: -; J gene: TRBJ2-3; V gene: TRBV7-6; CDR3 DNA: TGTGCCAGCAGCTTGACCCCGGGGCCAGATACGCAGTATTTT; CDR3 protein: CASSLTPGPDTQYF
clone size: -; D gene: -; J gene: TRBJ2-7; V gene: TRBV4-2; CDR3 DNA: TGTGCCAGCAGCCAAGCTAACGAGCAGTACTTC; CDR3 protein: CASSQANEQYF
clone size: -; D gene: -; J gene: TRBJ2-7; V gene: TRBV18; CDR3 DNA: TGTGCCAGCTCACCACCTCAGGGGCTCACCTACGAGCAGTACTTC; CDR3 protein: CASSPPQGLTYEQYF
clone size: -; D gene: -; J gene: TRBJ2-7; V gene: TRBV19; CDR3 DNA: TGTGCCAGTAGTATAGATCCCCCCTACGAGCAGTACTTC; CDR3 protein: CASSIDPPYEQYF